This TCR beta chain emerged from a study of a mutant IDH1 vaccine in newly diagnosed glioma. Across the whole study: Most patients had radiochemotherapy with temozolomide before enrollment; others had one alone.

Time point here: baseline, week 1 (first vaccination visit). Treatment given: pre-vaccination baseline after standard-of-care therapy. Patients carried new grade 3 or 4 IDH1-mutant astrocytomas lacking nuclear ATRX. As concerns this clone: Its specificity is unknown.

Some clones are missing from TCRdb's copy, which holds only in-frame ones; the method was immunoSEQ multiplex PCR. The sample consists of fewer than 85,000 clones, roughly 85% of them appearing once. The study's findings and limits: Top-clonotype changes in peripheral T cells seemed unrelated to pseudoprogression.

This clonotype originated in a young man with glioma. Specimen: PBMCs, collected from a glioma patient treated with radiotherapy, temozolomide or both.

CDR3 nucleotides: TGTGCCAGCCTACCCGGAGGGGGACTCTACGAGCAGTACTTC. Translated: CASLPGGGLYEQYF. The chain carries TRBV5-5 and TRBJ2-7; D tentatively reads TRBD1 or TRBD2 (6 bases each). V shed 7 bases and J shed 3 bases, with 17 bases lying between them. CDR1 and CDR2 (germline): SGHKS, YYEKEE (reference sequence). The CDR3 length is 14 residues. Supplemented by reference TRBV5-5 and TRBJ2-7, the full variable domain reads DAGVTQSPTHLIKTRGQQVTLRCSPISGHKSVSWYQQVLGQGPQFIFQYYEKEERGRGNFPDRFSARQFPNYSSELNVNALLLGDSALYLCASLPGGGLYEQYFGPGTRLTVT.